These 26 T cell receptor beta chains share one sample of origin, sequenced in a study of molecular identifiers for immune sequencing clone quantification. TCRdb reprocessed the PCR reads via MiXCR and lists one record per CDR3 protein. The repertoire has roughly 40,000 distinct CDR3 sequences, approximately 17% of them found once; the top ten carry around 7%. Sequencing input: naive CD8+ T cells from blood, with Jurkat cell RNA spiked in. The subset was: FACS-sorted CD8+CD4-CCR7+CD45RA+ naive T cells. These receptor sequences come from a human donor in good health. Some libraries in this study had Jurkat cell RNA spiked in.

This clonotype was detected many times. V and J are TRBV20-1 and TRBJ2-4; D not resolved. The CDR3 length is 12 residues. The germline gives CDR1 DFQATT, CDR2 SNEGSKA (reference sequence). V was cut by 6 bases and J by 7 bases, with 13 bases left in between. CDR3 in DNA: TGCAGTGCCGCCATAGTAGAGAACATTCAGTACTTC. This gives the protein CSAAIVENIQYF.

A remark on this clonotype: This may stem from a read error, because a much larger clone lies one nucleotide away. This rearrangement joins TRBV28 to TRBJ2-1; the D is unclear. The CDR3 sequence is 16 residues long. Germline-derived CDR1 and CDR2 are MDHEN and SYDVKM. The CDR3 loop is CASSFSIPYNYNEQLF. The CDR3 coding sequence is TGTGCCAGCAGTTTTAGCATCCCGTATAACTACAATGAGCAGCTCTTC.

Concerning this clonotype: A clone one base away is much larger, so this may be a read error. The chain has TRBV20-1 and TRBJ2-7; weak D call: TRBD1 (5 bases). This CDR3 spans 13 amino acids. Germline CDR1 is DFQATT and CDR2 is SNEGSKA (reference sequence). Trimming stripped 4 bases from V and 3 bases from J, with 13 bases between. CDR3 protein: CSAIQGESYEQYF. The DNA for the CDR3 is TGCAGTGCTATTCAGGGCGAGAGCTACGAGCAGTACTTC.

The sample holds many counts of this clonotype. CDR3 loop: CASSYSGLGEKLFF. As DNA, the CDR3 is TGTGCCAGCAGTTATTCAGGGTTGGGTGAAAAACTGTTTTTT. The rearrangement joins TRBV6-5 to TRBJ1-4; D might be TRBD1 (5 bases). The V and J ends lost 3 bases and 7 bases respectively, with 12 bases between them. This CDR3 is built from 14 residues. Germline loops: CDR1 MNHEY, CDR2 SVGAGI.

In the case of this clonotype: A much larger clone differs from this one at a single base, so this may be a read error. The chain employs TRBV12-3 or TRBV12-4 and TRBJ1-1; a possible D gene is TRBD1 (6 bases). Trimming left V 9 bases short and J 4 bases short, with 9 bases between. The CDR3 has 11 residues. In DNA form, the CDR3 reads TGTGCCAGTGAAGGGGGCACTGAAGCTTTCTTT. It specifies CASEGGTEAFF.

This clonotype showed up many times. The V and J genes are TRBV9 and TRBJ2-2; weak D call: TRBD2 (5 bases). The V end was cut by 5 bases, the J end by 8 bases, with 13 bases between. Germline values: CDR1 SGDLS, CDR2 YYNGEE. The CDR3 totals 13 residues. Written as DNA, the CDR3 is TGTGCCAGCAGAATGAGTCGGGGAGGGGAGCTGTTTTTT. Protein product: CASRMSRGGELFF.

This clonotype showed up many times. J is TRBJ2-1 and V is TRBV7-2; D not certain. V lost 5 bases, J lost 4 bases, and 12 bases lay in between. From germline, CDR1 is SGHTA and CDR2 FQGNSA. There are 14 residues in the CDR3. The CDR3 loop is CASSLQLDYNEQFF. The CDR3 coding sequence is TGTGCCAGCAGCCTCCAGCTAGATTACAATGAGCAGTTCTTC.

Ten or more counts support this clonotype. The chain carries TRBV5-6 and TRBJ2-4; 8 nucleotides align to TRBD1. CDR1 and CDR2 (germline): SGHDT, YYEEEE. Unmatched junction bases numbered 10, after V lost 5 bases and J lost 6 bases. CDR3 length: 15 amino acids. CDR3 bases: TGTGCCAGCAGTGTGGACAGGGATGGAGGAAACATTCAGTACTTC. Protein sequence: CASSVDRDGGNIQYF.

The chain employs TRBV27 and TRBJ1-5; no clear D gene. The V end was cut by 3 bases, the J end by 7 bases, with 10 bases between. The CDR3 is 13 residues long. Germline V gene sequence: CDR1 MNHEY, CDR2 SMNVEV (reference sequence). CDR3 sequence: CASSFVIGQPQHF. CDR3 in DNA: TGTGCCAGCAGTTTCGTGATCGGGCAGCCCCAGCATTTT.

The chain employs TRBV7-6 and TRBJ2-3; 9 nucleotides line up with TRBD1. This CDR3 contains 15 residues. V was pared by 5 bases and J by 4 bases, with 7 bases of the junction left unmatched. The germline V gene has CDR1 SGHVS and CDR2 FNYEAQ. The CDR3 DNA reads as TGTGCCAGCAGCGCCTGGACAGGGGCCCCAGATACGCAGTATTTT. Protein sequence: CASSAWTGAPDTQYF.

Details on this clonotype: A clone one base away is much larger, so this may be a read error. The chain uses TRBV28 and TRBJ2-7, with D unclear. This CDR3 is 14 amino acids long. Germline-derived CDR1 and CDR2 are MDHEN and SYDVKM. The DNA for the CDR3 is TGTACCAGCAGTTACTCCAGCCTAGATCGCGAGCAGTACTTC. It translates to CTSSYSSLDREQYF. Using reference TRBV28 and TRBJ2-7 for the parts outside the CDR3, the full variable domain is DVKVTQSSRYLVKRTGEKVFLECVQDMDHENMFWYRQDPGLGLRLIYFSYDVKMKEKGDIPEGYSVSREKKERFSLILESASTNQTSMYLCTSSYSSLDREQYFGPGTRLTVT.

With regard to this clonotype: A much larger clonotype is one base distant, so this may be a read error. The CDR3 ends on some other residue instead of the conserved phenylalanine or tryptophan, so this is likely a read error. The rearrangement uses TRBV6-6 and TRBJ2-7, with D unclear. This CDR3 region has 11 residues. V dropped 3 bases and J dropped 6 bases, with 6 bases sitting between them. Germline-derived CDR1 and CDR2 are MNHNY and SVGAGI (reference sequence). The CDR3 DNA follows: TGTGCCAGCAGTTATACGGGCGAGCAGTACTCC. This translates into CASSYTGEQYS.

This clonotype has at least ten counts. The chain combines TRBV9 with TRBJ2-7; a weak D match, TRBD1 (6 bases). V dropped 0 bases and J dropped 4 bases, with 14 bases sitting between them. Germline V CDR1 and CDR2: SGDLS, YYNGEE. CDR3 length: 15 amino acids. CDR3 loop: CASSVAPGENYEQYF. The DNA of the CDR3 is TGTGCCAGCAGCGTAGCGCCAGGGGAGAATTACGAGCAGTACTTC.

This clonotype showed up many times. The V and J genes are TRBV4-1 and TRBJ1-5; 8 bases are shared with TRBD1. V gave up 0 bases and J gave up 6 bases; unmatched junction bases: 16. Germline V lookup: CDR1 MGHRA, CDR2 YSYEKL. The CDR3 length is 19 residues. CDR3 loop: CASSQDEAGGRGFFQPQHF. The DNA for the CDR3 is TGCGCCAGCAGCCAAGACGAGGCAGGGGGCAGGGGCTTCTTTCAGCCCCAGCATTTT.

On this clonotype itself: A read error is possible here, since a much larger clone lies one base away. The chain combines TRBV28 with TRBJ2-5, with 7 bases aligning to TRBD1. The ends lost 2 bases at V and 1 base at J; junction bases unmatched: 4. Germline V CDR1 and CDR2: MDHEN, SYDVKM. This CDR3 is 15 amino acids long. The CDR3: CASSLTTGLQETQYF. In DNA, the CDR3 is TGTGCCAGCAGTTTAACGACAGGGCTCCAAGAGACCCAGTACTTC.

The V call is TRBV27, the J call TRBJ2-7; TRBD1 agrees at 10 bases. With V trimmed by 3 bases and J by 7 bases, 3 bases remained unmatched. This CDR3 spans 13 amino acids. Germline V gives CDR1 MNHEY, CDR2 SMNVEV (reference sequence). The CDR3: CASSLGQGREQYF. The CDR3 DNA follows: TGTGCCAGCAGTTTGGGACAGGGGCGGGAGCAGTACTTC.

This clonotype was seen repeatedly, ten times or more. V and J are TRBV12-3 or TRBV12-4 and TRBJ2-7; D unresolved. The CDR3 has 13 residues. V lost 6 bases, J lost 2 bases, and 11 bases lay in between. The CDR3 region has the DNA TGTGCCAGCAGCCGGACCGGTCCCTACGAGCAGTACTTC. Translated, it gives CASSRTGPYEQYF.

The table lists this clonotype with many counts. This chain joins TRBV28 and TRBJ1-4; 12 bases agree with TRBD1. This CDR3 is 17 amino acids long. CDR1 and CDR2 (germline): MDHEN, SYDVKM. V was clipped by 6 bases and J by 3 bases; unmatched bases: 8. In DNA form, the CDR3 reads TGTGCCAGCAGCTTGCGGGACAGGGGGCCGGCTAATGAAAAACTGTTTTTT. The encoded protein is CASSLRDRGPANEKLFF.

There are many counts of this clonotype. The chain combines TRBV27 with TRBJ2-7; weak D call: TRBD1 (6 bases). Germline CDR1 reads MNHEY; CDR2 reads SMNVEV (reference sequence). This CDR3 is 14 amino acids long. V lost 6 bases, J lost 4 bases, and 16 bases lay in between. The CDR3 coding sequence is TGTGCCAGCAGCTCACAGCCGACAGGTTACGAGCAGTACTTC. The encoded protein is CASSSQPTGYEQYF.

This clonotype was found many times. The chain is built from TRBV5-1 and TRBJ2-7, with D uncertain. V lost 0 bases, J lost 1 base, and 11 bases lay in between. Per germline, CDR1 SGHRS and CDR2 YFSETQ. CDR3 size: 15 residues. The CDR3 sequence: CASSLAGQPSYEQYF. The CDR3 DNA reads as TGCGCCAGCAGCTTGGCTGGGCAGCCTTCCTACGAGCAGTACTTC.

This rearrangement joins TRBV15 to TRBJ1-1; D call uncertain. The length of the CDR3 is 13 residues. Trimming took off 3 bases at V and 5 bases at J, with 10 bases between the two ends. Looked up from germline, CDR1 is LNHNV and CDR2 is YYDKDF (reference sequence). The CDR3 DNA sequence: TGTGCCACCAGCAGTGCCTCGAGGACTGAAGCTTTCTTT. Protein: CATSSASRTEAFF.

As to this clonotype: Since a much larger clone is just one base distant, this may be a read error. The CDR3 is CASVGDRETQYF. CDR3 bases: TGTGCCTCCGTGGGAGACCGAGAGACCCAGTACTTC. The chain carries TRBV27 and TRBJ2-5; weak D call: TRBD2 (5 bases). The CDR3 has 12 residues. V was pared by 11 bases and J by 4 bases, with 14 bases between. Germline CDR1 reads MNHEY; CDR2 reads SMNVEV (reference sequence).

This clonotype was seen many times. The chain carries TRBV9 and TRBJ2-3; D not certain. This CDR3 is built from 13 residues. V was cut by 2 bases and J by 2 bases, with 6 bases left in between. Germline CDR1 and CDR2: SGDLS and YYNGEE. The CDR3 sequence is CASSVGDTDTQYF. In DNA form, the CDR3 reads TGTGCCAGCAGCGTTGGCGACACAGATACGCAGTATTTT.

This clonotype was observed a handful of times. A much larger clone is a single base away; this may be a read error. The chain combines TRBV11-2 with TRBJ1-2; TRBD1 matches 7 bases. Germline V gives CDR1 SGHAT, CDR2 FQNNGV. The CDR3 is 14 residues long. The CDR3 sequence: CASSLGTEGYGYAF. Here the CDR3 DNA reads TGTGCCAGCAGCCTGGGGACAGAGGGCTATGGCTACGCCTTC.

The sample holds many counts of this clonotype. V usage is TRBV25-1 and J usage is TRBJ2-6; D not certain. Germline loops: CDR1 MGHDK, CDR2 SYGVNS. The CDR3 runs to 13 residues. The ends were cut back, 4 bases at V and 2 bases at J, with 3 bases in the middle. The CDR3 here is CASSAPGANVLTF. The CDR3 DNA follows: TGTGCCAGCAGTGCCCCTGGGGCCAACGTCCTGACTTTC.

This CDR3 reads CASSDGAYEQYF. In DNA form, the CDR3 reads TGCGCCAGCAGTGACGGGGCCTACGAGCAGTACTTC. The chain links TRBV10-2 to TRBJ2-7, with a possible D match to TRBD2 (5 bases). Germline CDR1 reads WSHSY; CDR2 reads SAAADI. The CDR3 sequence is 12 residues long. V was cut by 3 bases and J by 2 bases, with 5 bases left in between.